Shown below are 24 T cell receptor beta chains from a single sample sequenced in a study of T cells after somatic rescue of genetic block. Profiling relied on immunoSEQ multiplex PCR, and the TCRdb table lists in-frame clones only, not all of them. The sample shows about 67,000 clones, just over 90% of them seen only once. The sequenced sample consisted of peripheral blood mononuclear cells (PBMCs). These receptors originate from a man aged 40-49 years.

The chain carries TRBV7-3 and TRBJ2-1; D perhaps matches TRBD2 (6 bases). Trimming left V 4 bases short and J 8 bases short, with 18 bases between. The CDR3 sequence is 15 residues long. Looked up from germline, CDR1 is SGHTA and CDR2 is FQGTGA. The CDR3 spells CASSYPFDSGHEQFF. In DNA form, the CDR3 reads TGTGCCAGCAGCTACCCGTTCGATAGCGGCCATGAGCAGTTCTTC.

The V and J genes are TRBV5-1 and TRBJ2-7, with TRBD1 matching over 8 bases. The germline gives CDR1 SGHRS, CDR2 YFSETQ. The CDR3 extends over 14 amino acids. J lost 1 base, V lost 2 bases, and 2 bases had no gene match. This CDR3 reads CASSFGDRSYEQYF. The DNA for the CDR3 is TGCGCCAGCAGCTTTGGGGACAGGTCCTACGAGCAGTACTTC.

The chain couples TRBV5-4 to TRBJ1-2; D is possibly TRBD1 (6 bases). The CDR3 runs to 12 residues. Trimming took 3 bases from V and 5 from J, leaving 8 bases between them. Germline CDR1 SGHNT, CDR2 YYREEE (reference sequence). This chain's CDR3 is CASSSTGYGYTF. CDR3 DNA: TGTGCCAGCAGCTCCACAGGGTATGGCTACACCTTC.

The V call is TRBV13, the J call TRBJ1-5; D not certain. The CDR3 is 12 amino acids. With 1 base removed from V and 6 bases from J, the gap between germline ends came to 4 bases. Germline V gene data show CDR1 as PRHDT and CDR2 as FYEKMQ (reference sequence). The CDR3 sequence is CASSLAGQPQHF. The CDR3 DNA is TGTGCCAGCAGCTTAGCTGGTCAGCCCCAGCATTTT.

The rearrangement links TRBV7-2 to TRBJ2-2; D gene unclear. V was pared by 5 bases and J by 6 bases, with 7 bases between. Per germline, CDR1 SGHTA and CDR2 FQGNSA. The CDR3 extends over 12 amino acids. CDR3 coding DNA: TGTGCCAGCAGCCCAATCTCCGGGGAGCTGTTTTTT. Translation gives CASSPISGELFF.

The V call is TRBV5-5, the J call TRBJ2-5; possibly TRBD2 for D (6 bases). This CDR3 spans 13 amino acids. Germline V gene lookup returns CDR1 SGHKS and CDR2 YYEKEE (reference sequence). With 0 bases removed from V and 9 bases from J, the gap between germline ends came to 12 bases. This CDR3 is CASSLAGTSSQYF. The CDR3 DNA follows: TGTGCCAGCAGCTTGGCCGGGACTTCCTCCCAGTACTTC.

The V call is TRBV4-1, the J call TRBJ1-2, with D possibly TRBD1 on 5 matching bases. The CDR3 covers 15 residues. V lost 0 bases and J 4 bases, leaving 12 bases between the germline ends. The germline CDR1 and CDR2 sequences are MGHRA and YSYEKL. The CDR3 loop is CASSQDLIDSYGYTF. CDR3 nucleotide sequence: TGCGCCAGCAGCCAAGATCTAATAGACAGCTATGGCTACACCTTC.

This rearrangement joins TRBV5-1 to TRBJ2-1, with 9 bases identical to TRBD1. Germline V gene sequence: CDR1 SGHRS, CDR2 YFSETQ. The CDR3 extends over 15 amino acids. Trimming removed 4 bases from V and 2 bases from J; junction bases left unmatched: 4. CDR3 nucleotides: TGCGCCAGCAGCCCAGGACAGGGGCCCTACAATGAGCAGTTCTTC. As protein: CASSPGQGPYNEQFF.

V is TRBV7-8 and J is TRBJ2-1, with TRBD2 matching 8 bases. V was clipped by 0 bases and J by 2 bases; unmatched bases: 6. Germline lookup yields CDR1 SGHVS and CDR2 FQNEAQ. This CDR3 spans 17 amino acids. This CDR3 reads CASSLAREAGAYNEQFF. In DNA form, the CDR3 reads TGTGCCAGCAGCTTAGCGCGTGAAGCGGGGGCCTACAATGAGCAGTTCTTC.

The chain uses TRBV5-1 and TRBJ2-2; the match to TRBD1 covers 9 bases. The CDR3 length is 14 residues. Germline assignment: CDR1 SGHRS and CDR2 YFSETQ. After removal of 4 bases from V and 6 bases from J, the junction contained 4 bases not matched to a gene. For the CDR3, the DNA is TGCGCCAGCAGCGTGGACAGGGGCTCCGGGGAGCTGTTTTTT. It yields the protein CASSVDRGSGELFF.

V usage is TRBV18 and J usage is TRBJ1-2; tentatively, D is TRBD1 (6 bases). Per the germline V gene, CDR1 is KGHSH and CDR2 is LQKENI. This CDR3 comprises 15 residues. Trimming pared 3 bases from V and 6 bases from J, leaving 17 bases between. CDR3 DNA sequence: TGTGCCAGCTCACCTCGGAGGGGGAAGTCAGATGGCTACACCTTC. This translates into CASSPRRGKSDGYTF.

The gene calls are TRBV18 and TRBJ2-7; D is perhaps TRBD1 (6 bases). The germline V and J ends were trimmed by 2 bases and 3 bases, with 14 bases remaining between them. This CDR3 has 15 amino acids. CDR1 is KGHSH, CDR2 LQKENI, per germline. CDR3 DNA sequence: TGTGCCAGCTCACCATCTACAGGGACCCACTACGAGCAGTACTTC. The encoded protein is CASSPSTGTHYEQYF.

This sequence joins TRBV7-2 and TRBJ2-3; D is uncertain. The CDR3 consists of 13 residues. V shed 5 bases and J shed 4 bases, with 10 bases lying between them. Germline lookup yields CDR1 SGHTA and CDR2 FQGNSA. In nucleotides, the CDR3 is TGTGCCAGCAGCCTCCCCCCAGCAGATACGCAGTATTTT. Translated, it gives CASSLPPADTQYF.

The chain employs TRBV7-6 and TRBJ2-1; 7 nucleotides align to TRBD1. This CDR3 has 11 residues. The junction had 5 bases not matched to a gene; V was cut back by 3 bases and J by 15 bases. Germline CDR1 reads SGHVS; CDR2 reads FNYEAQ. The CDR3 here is CASSLTGSLFF. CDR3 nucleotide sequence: TGTGCCAGCAGCTTGACAGGGAGTCTGTTCTTC.

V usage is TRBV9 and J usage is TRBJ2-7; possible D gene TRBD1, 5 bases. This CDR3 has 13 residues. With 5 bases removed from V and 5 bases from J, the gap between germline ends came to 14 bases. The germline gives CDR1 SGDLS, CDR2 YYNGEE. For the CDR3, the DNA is TGTGCCAGCAGTCTCGGCAGGGCGGACGAGCAGTACTTC. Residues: CASSLGRADEQYF.

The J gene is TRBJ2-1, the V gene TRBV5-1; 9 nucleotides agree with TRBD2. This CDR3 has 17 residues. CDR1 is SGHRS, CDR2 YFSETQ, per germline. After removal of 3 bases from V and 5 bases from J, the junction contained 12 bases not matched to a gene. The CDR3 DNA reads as TGCGCCAGCAGCTGGGGCAGACTAGCGGTACCGCACAATGAGCAGTTCTTC. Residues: CASSWGRLAVPHNEQFF. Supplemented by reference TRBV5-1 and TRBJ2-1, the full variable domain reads KAGVTQTPRYLIKTRGQQVTLSCSPISGHRSVSWYQQTPGQGLQFLFEYFSETQRNKGNFPGRFSGRQFSNSRSEMNVSTLELGDSALYLCASSWGRLAVPHNEQFFGPGTRLTVL.

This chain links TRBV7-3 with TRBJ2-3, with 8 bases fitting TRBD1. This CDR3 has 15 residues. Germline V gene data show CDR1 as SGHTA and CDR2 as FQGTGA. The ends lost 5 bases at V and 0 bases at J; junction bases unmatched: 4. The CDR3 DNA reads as TGTGCCAGCAGCAAGACAGGGGTTAGCACAGATACGCAGTATTTT. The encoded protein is CASSKTGVSTDTQYF.

CDR3 nucleotide sequence: TGTGCCAGCAGTTCCGGGGGTAGGACCGGGGAGCTGTTTTTT. It is translated as CASSSGGRTGELFF. The chain joins TRBV27 to TRBJ2-2, with D perhaps matching TRBD2 (6 bases). The CDR3 spans 14 residues. Looked up from germline, CDR1 is MNHEY and CDR2 is SMNVEV (reference sequence). V was shortened by 4 bases and J by 5 bases, with 11 bases between the two germline ends.

CDR3 in amino acids: CASSESTEQFF. The CDR3 DNA reads TGCGCCAGCAGTGAGTCGACTGAGCAGTTCTTC. The chain employs TRBV10-2 and TRBJ2-1; no clear D. V lost 0 bases, J lost 9 bases, and 3 bases lay in between. CDR1 and CDR2 from the germline V gene are WSHSY and SAAADI. The CDR3 covers 11 residues.

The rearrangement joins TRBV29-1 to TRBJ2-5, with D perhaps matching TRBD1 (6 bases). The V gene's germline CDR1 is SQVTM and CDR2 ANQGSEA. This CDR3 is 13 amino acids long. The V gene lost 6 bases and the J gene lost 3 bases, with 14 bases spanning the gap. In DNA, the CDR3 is TGCAGCGTGATGACAGGCAAGAAAGAGACCCAGTACTTC. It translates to CSVMTGKKETQYF.

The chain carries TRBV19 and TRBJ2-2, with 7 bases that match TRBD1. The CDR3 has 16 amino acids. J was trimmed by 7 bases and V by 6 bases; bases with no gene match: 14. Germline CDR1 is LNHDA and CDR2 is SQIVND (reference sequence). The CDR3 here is CASREGAGGIGGELFF. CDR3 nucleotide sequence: TGTGCCAGTAGAGAGGGGGCAGGGGGTATCGGCGGGGAGCTGTTTTTT.

CDR3 bases: TGTGCCAGCAGCTTGCGGGAGGAGGTTGAGCAGTTCTTC. Amino acid sequence: CASSLREEVEQFF. The J gene is TRBJ2-1, the V gene TRBV13; TRBD2 agrees at 8 bases. Trimming took 3 bases from V and 9 from J; bases not matched to a gene: 4. There are 13 residues in the CDR3. From germline, CDR1 is PRHDT and CDR2 FYEKMQ (reference sequence). Full variable domain (remainder filled in from reference TRBV13 and TRBJ2-1): AAGVIQSPRHLIKEKRETATLKCYPIPRHDTVYWYQQGPGQDPQFLISFYEKMQSDKGSIPDRFSAQQFSDYHSELNMSSLELGDSALYFCASSLREEVEQFFGPGTRLTVL.

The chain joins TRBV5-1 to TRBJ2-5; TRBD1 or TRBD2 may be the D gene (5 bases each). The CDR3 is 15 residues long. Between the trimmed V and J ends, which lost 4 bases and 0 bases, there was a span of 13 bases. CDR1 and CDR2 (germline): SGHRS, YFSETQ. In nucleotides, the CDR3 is TGCGCCAGCAGCCCCGGGACGGATTACCAAGAGACCCAGTACTTC. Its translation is CASSPGTDYQETQYF.

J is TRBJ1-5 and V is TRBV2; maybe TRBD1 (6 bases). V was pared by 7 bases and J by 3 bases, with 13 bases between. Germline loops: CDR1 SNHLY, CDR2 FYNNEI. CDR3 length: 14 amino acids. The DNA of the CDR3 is TGTGCCAGCACAGGGGAGGCGGACAATCAGCCCCAGCATTTT. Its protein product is CASTGEADNQPQHF.